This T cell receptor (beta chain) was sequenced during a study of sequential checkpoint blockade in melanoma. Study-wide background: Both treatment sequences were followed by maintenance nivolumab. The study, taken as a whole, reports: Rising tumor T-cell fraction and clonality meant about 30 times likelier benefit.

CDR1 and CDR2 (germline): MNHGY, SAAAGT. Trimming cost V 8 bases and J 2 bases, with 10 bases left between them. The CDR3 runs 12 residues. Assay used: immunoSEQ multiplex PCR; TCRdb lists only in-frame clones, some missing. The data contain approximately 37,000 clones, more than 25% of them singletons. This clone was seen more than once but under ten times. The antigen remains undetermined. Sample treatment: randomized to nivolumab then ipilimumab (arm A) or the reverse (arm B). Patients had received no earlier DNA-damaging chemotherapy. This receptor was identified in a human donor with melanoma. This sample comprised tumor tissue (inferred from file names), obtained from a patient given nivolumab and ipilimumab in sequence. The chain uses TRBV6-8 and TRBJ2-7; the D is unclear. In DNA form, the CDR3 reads TGTGCCAGCTCCCCAGCAACCTACGAGCAGTACTTC. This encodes CASSPATYEQYF.